Presented here are 32 T cell receptor beta chains from one specimen sequenced in a study of T-cell reconstitution after alpha-beta-depleted transplantation in children. As it was prepared, the TCRbeta library received unique molecular identifiers. TCRdb processed the PCR reads anew with MiXCR; each CDR3 protein has one entry. The sample yields around 670,000 distinct CDR3 sequences, approximately 14% seen once. The specimen comprised PBMCs, sampled before TCRalphabeta/CD19-depleted stem cell transplant. Source of these receptors: a girl aged 2 to 9 with congenital amegakaryocytic thrombocytopenia, due to receive a stem cell transplant.

This clonotype was detected a few times. The gene calls are TRBV7-9 and TRBJ2-7, with 8 bases matching TRBD2. Looked up from germline, CDR1 is SEHNR and CDR2 is FQNEAQ (reference sequence). The CDR3 has 15 amino acids. J gave up 4 bases and V 6 bases, and 11 bases lay outside the gene matches. The CDR3 DNA reads as TGTGCCAGCAGACCGTTAGCGGGAAAGGAATACGAGCAGTACTTC. This translates into CASRPLAGKEYEQYF.

This clonotype came up a few times. This chain links TRBV6-2 or TRBV6-3 with TRBJ2-3; no firm D call. Germline CDR1 MNHEY, CDR2 SVGEGT. V was trimmed by 2 bases and J by 6 bases, leaving 6 bases between them. The CDR3 has 12 residues. The CDR3 DNA reads TGTGCCAGCAGTTACGTCGATGATACGCAGTATTTT. This sequence encodes CASSYVDDTQYF.

This clonotype was seen repeatedly, ten times or more. The rearrangement uses TRBV27 and TRBJ1-1, with D tentatively TRBD1 (5 bases). The V end was cut by 3 bases, the J end by 4 bases, with 12 bases between. The CDR3 runs 14 residues. CDR1 MNHEY and CDR2 SMNVEV come from the germline V gene (reference sequence). CDR3 sequence: CASSFPGRITEAFF. In nucleotides, the CDR3 is TGTGCCAGCAGTTTCCCAGGGCGGATCACTGAAGCTTTCTTT.

The CDR3 protein is CASSQGPREPQHF. The CDR3 DNA reads as TGTGCCAGCAGTCAGGGCCCGAGAGAGCCCCAGCATTTT. The chain has TRBV2 and TRBJ1-5; tentative D call: TRBD1 (5 bases). Germline V gene sequence: CDR1 SNHLY, CDR2 FYNNEI. Trimming removed 5 bases at V and 8 bases at J, with 13 bases between. This CDR3 has 13 residues.

This chain joins TRBV6-1 and TRBJ2-7; 8 bases align to TRBD1. Germline V lookup: CDR1 MNHNS, CDR2 SASEGT. Trimming cost V 5 bases and J 4 bases; bases outside gene matches: 7. The CDR3 runs to 14 residues. The CDR3 DNA reads as TGTGCCAGCAGTCGACAGGGGATATCGTACGAGCAGTACTTC. As protein: CASSRQGISYEQYF.

There are many counts of this clonotype. V and J are TRBV5-1 and TRBJ2-1; TRBD1 matches at 8 bases. From germline, CDR1 is SGHRS and CDR2 YFSETQ. The trim removed 3 bases at V and 2 bases at J, leaving 4 bases unmatched. This CDR3 has 15 residues. As DNA, the CDR3 is TGCGCCAGCAGCTCGTTACAGGGGGCCTACAATGAGCAGTTCTTC. It yields the protein CASSSLQGAYNEQFF.

This clonotype has at least ten counts. This rearrangement joins TRBV5-1 to TRBJ2-2; D might be TRBD1 or TRBD2, each matching 5 bases. V was shortened by 3 bases and J by 3 bases, with 9 bases between the two germline ends. Germline V gives CDR1 SGHRS, CDR2 YFSETQ. This CDR3 is built from 14 residues. DNA for the CDR3: TGCGCCAGCAGCTGGGGGACCTACACCGGGGAGCTGTTTTTT. Translation gives CASSWGTYTGELFF.

In its sample, this clonotype was seen many times. This chain connects TRBV7-9 to TRBJ1-6; D is ambiguous. Germline CDR1 reads SEHNR; CDR2 reads FQNEAQ (reference sequence). The CDR3 sequence is 13 residues long. V was pared by 5 bases and J by 8 bases, with 10 bases between. Written as DNA, the CDR3 is TGTGCCAGCAGCCCCCCCCCGGATTCACCCCTCCACTTT. Amino acids: CASSPPPDSPLHF. The entire variable domain, with the rest obtained from reference TRBV7-9 and TRBJ1-6, is as follows: DTGVSQNPRHKITKRGQNVTFRCDPISEHNRLYWYRQTLGQGPEFLTYFQNEAQLEKSRLLSDRFSAERPKGSFSTLEIQRTEQGDSAMYLCASSPPPDSPLHFGNGTRLTVT.

This clonotype showed up just a few times. The chain links TRBV7-2 to TRBJ1-1; the D gene is possibly TRBD1 (5 bases). CDR3 size: 15 residues. Trimming pared 1 base from V and 3 bases from J, leaving 12 bases between. Per germline, CDR1 SGHTA and CDR2 FQGNSA. CDR3 protein: CASSLVGGWYTEAFF. CDR3 bases: TGTGCCAGCAGCTTAGTTGGGGGTTGGTACACTGAAGCTTTCTTT.

Ten or more counts support this clonotype. V is TRBV5-1 and J is TRBJ2-3; D is perhaps TRBD1 (6 bases). This CDR3 contains 14 residues. Trimming left V 5 bases short and J 5 bases short, with 15 bases between. CDR1 is SGHRS, CDR2 YFSETQ, per germline. CDR3 amino acids: CASRKNRVEDTQYF. For the CDR3, the DNA is TGCGCCAGCAGGAAGAACAGGGTTGAAGATACGCAGTATTTT.

In its sample, this clonotype was seen many times. This chain connects TRBV7-9 to TRBJ2-5; no clear D. The CDR3 is 15 residues long. Trimming removed 1 base at V and 5 bases at J, with 14 bases between. The germline gives CDR1 SEHNR, CDR2 FQNEAQ (reference sequence). DNA for the CDR3: TGTGCCAGCAGCTTAGTCTTACCTCGTGAGGAGACCCAGTACTTC. Protein sequence: CASSLVLPREETQYF. The full variable domain, completed using reference TRBV7-9 and TRBJ2-5, is DTGVSQNPRHKITKRGQNVTFRCDPISEHNRLYWYRQTLGQGPEFLTYFQNEAQLEKSRLLSDRFSAERPKGSFSTLEIQRTEQGDSAMYLCASSLVLPREETQYFGPGTRLLVL.

V usage is TRBV28 and J usage is TRBJ2-5; perhaps TRBD2 as D (5 bases). V was clipped by 2 bases and J by 4 bases, with 14 bases between them. The CDR3 is made up of 15 amino acids. The V gene's germline CDR1 is MDHEN and CDR2 SYDVKM. The CDR3, as DNA: TGTGCCAGCAGTTTAATGGGCGGGTTGGGAGAGACCCAGTACTTC. It translates to CASSLMGGLGETQYF.

The J gene is TRBJ2-7, the V gene TRBV20-1, with TRBD1 identical over 10 bases. V trimming: 5 bases; J trimming: 6 bases; junction bases outside the gene matches: 13. Looked up from germline, CDR1 is DFQATT and CDR2 is SNEGSKA (reference sequence). The CDR3 length is 15 residues. The CDR3 reads CSAGQWTGGSGEQYF. The CDR3 bases are TGCAGTGCTGGGCAGTGGACAGGGGGAAGTGGCGAGCAGTACTTC.

The V call is TRBV20-1, the J call TRBJ2-3; TRBD2 agrees at 8 bases. This CDR3 has 18 amino acids. Germline trimming cut 6 bases from V and 6 bases from J; bases unmatched to any gene: 23. Germline-derived CDR1 and CDR2 are DFQATT and SNEGSKA (reference sequence). The CDR3 loop is CSAEPHILAGFRGDTQYF. The CDR3 DNA follows: TGCAGTGCCGAGCCACACATTTTAGCGGGGTTCCGGGGGGATACGCAGTATTTT.

This chain links TRBV5-1 with TRBJ2-2; D perhaps matches TRBD2 (6 bases). This CDR3 has 13 residues. Per germline, CDR1 SGHRS and CDR2 YFSETQ. The ends were cut back, 1 base at V and 7 bases at J, with 8 bases in the middle. The CDR3 nucleotides read TGCGCCAGCAGCTTGTGGGAGGACGGGGAGCTGTTTTTT. Translating it yields CASSLWEDGELFF.

This clonotype was seen more than once but under ten times. The rearrangement links TRBV18 to TRBJ2-7; 8 bases map to TRBD2. Germline CDR1 is KGHSH and CDR2 is LQKENI. CDR3 length: 15 residues. The J segment lost 3 bases and the V segment lost 3 bases, leaving 7 bases of the junction unmatched. The CDR3 protein is CASSPALTSGYEQYF. As DNA, the CDR3 is TGTGCCAGCTCACCGGCCCTTACTAGCGGCTACGAGCAGTACTTC.

This chain joins TRBV6-2 or TRBV6-3 and TRBJ2-1; 8 bases line up with TRBD2. The ends lost 5 bases at V and 15 bases at J; junction bases unmatched: 15. CDR1 MNHEY and CDR2 SVGEGT come from the germline V gene. The CDR3 contains 14 residues. As DNA, the CDR3 is TGTGCCAGCAGTAAAGGAGCACAGTCTGCGGGAGGGTTCTTC. Its translation is CASSKGAQSAGGFF.

The table lists this clonotype with many counts. The gene calls are TRBV29-1 and TRBJ2-7; maybe TRBD1 (5 bases). Germline V CDR1 and CDR2: SQVTM, ANQGSEA. V was pared by 7 bases and J by 4 bases, with 11 bases between. This CDR3 is built from 11 residues. CDR3: CSGLKGYEQYF. The CDR3 bases are TGCAGCGGTCTAAAGGGGTACGAGCAGTACTTC.

This clonotype was recorded at least ten times. This chain joins TRBV5-1 and TRBJ2-3, with a tentative D call TRBD2 (5 bases). With 4 bases removed from V and 2 bases from J, the gap between germline ends came to 17 bases. Germline V CDR1 and CDR2: SGHRS, YFSETQ. This CDR3 has 16 residues. CDR3 residues: CASSPGGRVDTDTQYF. As DNA, the CDR3 is TGCGCCAGCAGCCCCGGCGGGCGAGTAGACACAGATACGCAGTATTTT.

A note on this clonotype: This may come from a read error, since a much larger clone is one base off. The chain joins TRBV20-1 to TRBJ2-1; 9 nucleotides align to TRBD2. The CDR3 is 16 amino acids. CDR1 and CDR2 from the germline V gene are DFQATT and SNEGSKA (reference sequence). CDR3 in amino acids: CGARDGTSPSVNEQFF. The CDR3 nucleotides read TGCGGTGCTAGAGATGGGACTAGCCCATCGGTCAATGAGCAGTTCTTC.

The gene calls are TRBV30 and TRBJ1-4, with D possibly TRBD1 on 5 matching bases. This CDR3 contains 14 residues. Germline V gene lookup returns CDR1 GTSNPN and CDR2 SVGIG (reference sequence). V was trimmed by 1 base and J by 4 bases, leaving 10 bases between them. CDR3 sequence reads: CAWSGRGINEKLFF. CDR3 bases: TGTGCCTGGAGTGGAAGGGGAATTAATGAAAAACTGTTTTTT.

The rearrangement links TRBV28 to TRBJ2-1; 8 bases align to TRBD2. This CDR3 is 17 amino acids long. The junction had 9 bases not matched to a gene; V was cut back by 5 bases and J by 0 bases. CDR1 MDHEN and CDR2 SYDVKM come from the germline V gene. The CDR3 region has the DNA TGTGCCAGCAGTCAATATAGCGGGGTTAGCTCCTACAATGAGCAGTTCTTC. Its translation is CASSQYSGVSSYNEQFF.

This clonotype was recorded many times. This rearrangement joins TRBV10-3 to TRBJ2-3; 7 positions agree with TRBD1. V lost 9 bases and J lost 4; bases outside the gene matches: 4. The CDR3 is made up of 12 amino acids. Germline V CDR1 and CDR2: ENHRY, SYGVKD. The CDR3 region is CAIGTAADTQYF. Here the CDR3 DNA reads TGTGCCATTGGGACAGCTGCAGATACGCAGTATTTT.

This clonotype was counted only a few times. The J gene is TRBJ2-2, the V gene TRBV12-3 or TRBV12-4; 7 bases align to TRBD2. This CDR3 spans 16 amino acids. With V trimmed by 5 bases and J by 0 bases, 6 bases remained unmatched. CDR3 in amino acids: CASSLHSGANTGELFF. Here the CDR3 DNA reads TGTGCCAGCAGTCTCCACAGCGGGGCGAACACCGGGGAGCTGTTTTTT.

The V call is TRBV7-8, the J call TRBJ1-6; 9 nucleotides match TRBD1. From germline, CDR1 is SGHVS and CDR2 FQNEAQ. Trimming cost V 3 bases and J 9 bases; bases outside gene matches: 6. The length of the CDR3 is 15 residues. This chain's CDR3 is CASSFGDRVGSPLHF. The CDR3 DNA reads TGTGCCAGCAGCTTCGGGGACAGGGTGGGTTCACCCCTCCACTTT.

The table lists this clonotype with many counts. J is TRBJ2-1 and V is TRBV7-8; 9 nucleotides agree with TRBD2. This CDR3 comprises 17 residues. With V trimmed by 5 bases and J by 6 bases, 14 bases remained unmatched. Germline lookup yields CDR1 SGHVS and CDR2 FQNEAQ. CDR3 loop: CASSPAGISGSSNEQFF. The CDR3 region has the DNA TGTGCCAGCAGCCCCGCCGGGATTAGCGGGAGTAGCAATGAGCAGTTCTTC.

Ten or more counts support this clonotype. CDR3 region: CASSPMISGYGYTF. The CDR3 DNA reads as TGTGCCAGCAGCCCCATGATAAGCGGCTATGGCTACACCTTC. The chain has TRBV7-8 and TRBJ1-2; D gene ambiguous. The V end lost 5 bases, the J end lost 4 bases, and 14 bases lay between the germline ends. Germline values: CDR1 SGHVS, CDR2 FQNEAQ. CDR3 length: 14 amino acids.

This clonotype was picked up a small number of times. This chain uses TRBV6-5 with TRBJ2-2; TRBD2 is a possible D gene (5 bases). This CDR3 is 17 amino acids long. V was cut by 0 bases and J by 8 bases, with 19 bases left in between. Germline V lookup: CDR1 MNHEY, CDR2 SVGAGI. This CDR3 is CASSYSTSGRGAGELFF. CDR3 bases: TGTGCCAGCAGTTACTCGACCAGCGGCCGAGGTGCTGGGGAGCTGTTTTTT.

This clonotype was seen many times. J is TRBJ1-5 and V is TRBV12-3 or TRBV12-4; D uncertain. Trimming cost V 0 bases and J 9 bases, with 18 bases left between them. CDR3 size: 16 residues. The CDR3 region has the DNA TGTGCCAGCAGTTTAGCTACTGGGAGAGGCGTTGGGCCCCAGCATTTT. Protein: CASSLATGRGVGPQHF.

This clonotype has ten or more counts. The chain has TRBV20-1 and TRBJ2-3, with 7 bases that match TRBD2. V was clipped by 5 bases and J by 5 bases; unmatched bases: 10. This CDR3 has 14 residues. The germline CDR1 and CDR2 sequences are DFQATT and SNEGSKA (reference sequence). The CDR3 DNA reads as TGCAGTGCTTCCCGGGAGGCCCCGGTAGATACGCAGTATTTT. Translation: CSASREAPVDTQYF.

This chain uses TRBV7-3 with TRBJ2-5, with D unclear. Trimming removed 3 bases from V and 1 base from J, with 6 bases in between. From germline, CDR1 is SGHTA and CDR2 FQGTGA. The CDR3 consists of 13 residues. CDR3 bases: TGTGCCAGCAGCTTTAATTCCCAAGAGACCCAGTACTTC. This translates into CASSFNSQETQYF.

The sample holds many counts of this clonotype. The genes are TRBV6-5 and TRBJ1-2; 7 bases line up with TRBD1. Per the germline V gene, CDR1 is MNHEY and CDR2 is SVGAGI. CDR3 size: 12 residues. The CDR3, as DNA: TGTGTCACCGGGACAGCTTTCTATGGCTACACCTTC. Translated, it gives CVTGTAFYGYTF.